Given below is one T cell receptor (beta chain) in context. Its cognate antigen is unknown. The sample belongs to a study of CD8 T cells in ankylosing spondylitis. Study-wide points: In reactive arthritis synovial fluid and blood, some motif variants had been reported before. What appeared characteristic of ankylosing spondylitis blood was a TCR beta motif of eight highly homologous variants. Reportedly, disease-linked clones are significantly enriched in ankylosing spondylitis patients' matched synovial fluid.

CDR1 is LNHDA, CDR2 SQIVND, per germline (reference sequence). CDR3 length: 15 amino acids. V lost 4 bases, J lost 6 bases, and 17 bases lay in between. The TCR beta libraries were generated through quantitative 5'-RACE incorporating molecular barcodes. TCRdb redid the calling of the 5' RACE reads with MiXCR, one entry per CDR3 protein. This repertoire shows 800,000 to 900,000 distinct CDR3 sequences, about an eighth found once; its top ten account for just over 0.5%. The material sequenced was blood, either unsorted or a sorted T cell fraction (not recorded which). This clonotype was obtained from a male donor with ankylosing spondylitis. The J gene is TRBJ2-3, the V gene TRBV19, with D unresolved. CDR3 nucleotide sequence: TGTGCCAGTAGTAACCGGCCTTATGGCCAGGATACGCAGTATTTT. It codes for CASSNRPYGQDTQYF.